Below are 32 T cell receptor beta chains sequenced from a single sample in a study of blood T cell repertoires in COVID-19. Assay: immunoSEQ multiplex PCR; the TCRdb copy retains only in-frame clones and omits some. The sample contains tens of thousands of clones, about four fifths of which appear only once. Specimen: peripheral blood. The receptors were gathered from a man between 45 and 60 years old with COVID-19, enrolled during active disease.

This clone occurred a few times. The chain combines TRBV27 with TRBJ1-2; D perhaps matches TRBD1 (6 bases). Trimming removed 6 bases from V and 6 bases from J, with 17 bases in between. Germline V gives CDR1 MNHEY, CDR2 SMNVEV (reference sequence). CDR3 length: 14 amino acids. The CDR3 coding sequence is TGTGCCAGCAGGGGGAACAGGGTAATACATGGCTACACCTTC. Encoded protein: CASRGNRVIHGYTF.

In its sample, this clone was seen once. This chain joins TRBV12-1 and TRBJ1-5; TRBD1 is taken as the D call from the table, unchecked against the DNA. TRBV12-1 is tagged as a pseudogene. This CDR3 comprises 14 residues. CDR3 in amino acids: CASTTQLGDQPQHF. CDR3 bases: TGTGCCAGCACCACCCAATTAGGGGATCAGCCCCAGCATTTT.

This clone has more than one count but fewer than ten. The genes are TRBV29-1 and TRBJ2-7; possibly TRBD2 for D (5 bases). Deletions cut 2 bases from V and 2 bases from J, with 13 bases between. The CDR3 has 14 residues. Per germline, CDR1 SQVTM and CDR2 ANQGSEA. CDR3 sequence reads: CSVEKEAGPYEQYF. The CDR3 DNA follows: TGCAGCGTTGAAAAGGAGGCCGGTCCCTACGAGCAGTACTTC.

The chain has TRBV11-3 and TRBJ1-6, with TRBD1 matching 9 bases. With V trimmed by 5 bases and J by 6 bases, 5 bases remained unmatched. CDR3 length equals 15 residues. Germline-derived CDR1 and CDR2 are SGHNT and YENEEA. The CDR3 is CASSRRTGVNSPLHF. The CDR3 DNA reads TGTGCCAGCAGCCGGAGGACAGGGGTTAATTCACCCCTCCACTTT.

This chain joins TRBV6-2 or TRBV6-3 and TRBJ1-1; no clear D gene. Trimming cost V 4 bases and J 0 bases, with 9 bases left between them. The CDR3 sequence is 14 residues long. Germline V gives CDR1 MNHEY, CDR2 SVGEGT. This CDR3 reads CASSSPELNTEAFF. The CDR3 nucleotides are TGTGCCAGCAGTTCCCCAGAACTGAACACTGAAGCTTTCTTT.

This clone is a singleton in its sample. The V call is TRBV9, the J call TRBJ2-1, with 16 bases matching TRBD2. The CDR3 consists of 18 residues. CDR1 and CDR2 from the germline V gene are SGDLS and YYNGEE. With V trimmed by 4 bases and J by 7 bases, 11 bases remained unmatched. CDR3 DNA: TGTGCCAGCAGCCCATCCGGGACTAGCGGGGGGGCCTGGAATGAGCAGTTCTTC. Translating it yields CASSPSGTSGGAWNEQFF. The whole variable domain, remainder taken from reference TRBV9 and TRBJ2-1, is DSGVTQTPKHLITATGQRVTLRCSPRSGDLSVYWYQQSLDQGLQFLIQYYNGEERAKGNILERFSAQQFPDLHSELNLSSLELGDSALYFCASSPSGTSGGAWNEQFFGPGTRLTVL.

The CDR3 region has the DNA TGTGCCAGCAGCCCGACCCAGGGGCACTATGGCTACACCTTC. Amino acids: CASSPTQGHYGYTF. The chain recombines TRBV5-5 with TRBJ1-2, with a tentative D call TRBD1 (6 bases). Germline V gives CDR1 SGHKS, CDR2 YYEKEE (reference sequence). Deletions cut 4 bases from V and 3 bases from J, with 13 bases between. CDR3 size: 14 residues.

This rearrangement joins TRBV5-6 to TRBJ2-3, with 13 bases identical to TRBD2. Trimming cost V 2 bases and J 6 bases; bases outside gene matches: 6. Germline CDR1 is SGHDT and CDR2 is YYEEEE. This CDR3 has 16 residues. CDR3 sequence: CASSFRTSGRGDTQYF. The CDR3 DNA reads TGTGCCAGCAGCTTCCGGACTAGCGGGAGAGGTGATACGCAGTATTTT.

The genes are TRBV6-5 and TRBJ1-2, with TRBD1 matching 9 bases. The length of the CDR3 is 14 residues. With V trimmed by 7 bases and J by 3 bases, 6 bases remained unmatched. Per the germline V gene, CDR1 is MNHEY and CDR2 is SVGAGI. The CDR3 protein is CASKPGQGYYGYTF. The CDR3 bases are TGTGCCAGCAAACCGGGACAGGGCTACTATGGCTACACCTTC.

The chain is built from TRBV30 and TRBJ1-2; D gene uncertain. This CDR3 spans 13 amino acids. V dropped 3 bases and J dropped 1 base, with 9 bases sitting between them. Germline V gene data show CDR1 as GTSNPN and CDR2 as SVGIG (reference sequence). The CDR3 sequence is CAWRVAYNYGYTF. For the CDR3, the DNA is TGTGCCTGGAGGGTCGCCTATAACTATGGCTACACCTTC. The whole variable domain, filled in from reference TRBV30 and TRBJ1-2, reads SQTIHQWPATLVQPVGSPLSLECTVEGTSNPNLYWYRQAAGRGLQLLFYSVGIGQISSEVPQNLSASRPQDRQFILSSKKLLLSDSGFYLCAWRVAYNYGYTFGSGTRLTVV.

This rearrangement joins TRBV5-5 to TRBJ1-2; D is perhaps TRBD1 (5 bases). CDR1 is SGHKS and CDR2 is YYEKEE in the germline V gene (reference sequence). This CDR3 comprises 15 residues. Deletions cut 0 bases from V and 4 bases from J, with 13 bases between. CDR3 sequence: CASSLAGQGGYGYTF. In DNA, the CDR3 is TGTGCCAGCAGCTTGGCGGGTCAGGGCGGCTATGGCTACACCTTC.

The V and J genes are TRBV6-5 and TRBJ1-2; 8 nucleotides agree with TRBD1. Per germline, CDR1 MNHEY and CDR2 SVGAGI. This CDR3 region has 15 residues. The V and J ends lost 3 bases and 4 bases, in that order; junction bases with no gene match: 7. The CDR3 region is CASSYFQGATYGYTF. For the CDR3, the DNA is TGTGCCAGCAGTTATTTCCAGGGGGCGACCTATGGCTACACCTTC.

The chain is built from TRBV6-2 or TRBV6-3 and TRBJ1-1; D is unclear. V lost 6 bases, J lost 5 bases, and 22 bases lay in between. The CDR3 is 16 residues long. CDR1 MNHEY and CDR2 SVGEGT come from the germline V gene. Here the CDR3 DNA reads TGTGCCAGCAGCAGTACTAGCGGTTGGAGATGGACTGAAGCTTTCTTT. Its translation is CASSSTSGWRWTEAFF.

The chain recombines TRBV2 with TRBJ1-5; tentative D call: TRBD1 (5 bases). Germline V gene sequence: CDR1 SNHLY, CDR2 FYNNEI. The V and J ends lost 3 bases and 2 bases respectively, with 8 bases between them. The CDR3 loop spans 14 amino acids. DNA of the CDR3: TGTGCCAGCAGTGAGGGGGGGGGCAATCAGCCCCAGCATTTT. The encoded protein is CASSEGGGNQPQHF. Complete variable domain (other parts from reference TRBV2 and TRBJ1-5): EPEVTQTPSHQVTQMGQEVILRCVPISNHLYFYWYRQILGQKVEFLVSFYNNEISEKSEIFDDQFSVERPDGSNFTLKIRSTKLEDSAMYFCASSEGGGNQPQHFGDGTRLSIL.

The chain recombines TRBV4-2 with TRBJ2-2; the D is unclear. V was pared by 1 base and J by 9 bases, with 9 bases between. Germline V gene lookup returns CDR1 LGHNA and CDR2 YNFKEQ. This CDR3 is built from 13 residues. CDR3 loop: CASSQGNDRELFF. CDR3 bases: TGTGCCAGCAGCCAAGGGAACGACAGGGAGCTGTTTTTT.

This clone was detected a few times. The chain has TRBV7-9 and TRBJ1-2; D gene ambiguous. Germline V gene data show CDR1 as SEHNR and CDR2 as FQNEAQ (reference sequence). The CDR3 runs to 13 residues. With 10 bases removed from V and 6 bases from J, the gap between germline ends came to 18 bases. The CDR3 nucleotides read TGTGCCACCCCGGGAGGGAACCGCCATGGCTACACCTTC. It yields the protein CATPGGNRHGYTF.

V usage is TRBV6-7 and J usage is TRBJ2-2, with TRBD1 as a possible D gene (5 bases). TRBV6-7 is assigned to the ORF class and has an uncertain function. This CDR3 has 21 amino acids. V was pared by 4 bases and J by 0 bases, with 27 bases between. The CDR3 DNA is TGTGCCAGCAGTTGGACCGCCCCGATCGACAGCCTCCCACCGAACACCGGGGAGCTGTTTTTT. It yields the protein CASSWTAPIDSLPPNTGELFF.

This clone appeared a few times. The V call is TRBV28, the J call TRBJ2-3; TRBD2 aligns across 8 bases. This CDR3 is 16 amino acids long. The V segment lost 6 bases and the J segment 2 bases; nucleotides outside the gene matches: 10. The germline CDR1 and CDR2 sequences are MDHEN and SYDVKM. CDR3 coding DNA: TGTGCCAGCAGGGGTTATAGCGGGGACTTCACAGATACGCAGTATTTT. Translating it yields CASRGYSGDFTDTQYF.

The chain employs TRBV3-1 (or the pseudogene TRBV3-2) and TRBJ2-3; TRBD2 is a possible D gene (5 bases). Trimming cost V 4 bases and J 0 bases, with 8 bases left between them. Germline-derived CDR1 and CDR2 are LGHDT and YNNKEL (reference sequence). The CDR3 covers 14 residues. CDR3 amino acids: CASSPLASTDTQYF. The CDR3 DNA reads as TGTGCCAGCAGCCCCCTAGCTAGCACAGATACGCAGTATTTT.

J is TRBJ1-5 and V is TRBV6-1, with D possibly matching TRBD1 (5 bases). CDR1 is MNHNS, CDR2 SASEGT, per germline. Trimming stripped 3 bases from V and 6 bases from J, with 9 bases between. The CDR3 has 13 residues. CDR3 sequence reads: CASSEGRRQPQHF. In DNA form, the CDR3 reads TGTGCCAGCAGTGAGGGGCGGCGTCAGCCCCAGCATTTT.

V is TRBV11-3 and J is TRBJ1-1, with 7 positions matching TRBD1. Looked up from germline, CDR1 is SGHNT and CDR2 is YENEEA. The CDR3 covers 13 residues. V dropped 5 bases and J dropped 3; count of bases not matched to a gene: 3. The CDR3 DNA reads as TGTGCCAGCAGCCCAGGGGGTTACACTGAAGCTTTCTTT. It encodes CASSPGGYTEAFF.

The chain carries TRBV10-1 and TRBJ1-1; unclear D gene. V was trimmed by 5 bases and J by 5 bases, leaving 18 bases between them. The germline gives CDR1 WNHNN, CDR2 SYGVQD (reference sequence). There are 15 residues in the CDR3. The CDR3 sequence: CASSFSLDGGTEAFF. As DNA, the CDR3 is TGCGCCAGCAGTTTTTCTTTGGACGGAGGTACTGAAGCTTTCTTT.

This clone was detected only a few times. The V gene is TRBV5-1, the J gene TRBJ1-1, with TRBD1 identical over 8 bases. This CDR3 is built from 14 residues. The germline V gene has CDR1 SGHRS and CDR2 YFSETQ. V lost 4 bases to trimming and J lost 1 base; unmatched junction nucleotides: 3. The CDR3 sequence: CASSGGQGNTEAFF. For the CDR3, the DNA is TGCGCCAGCAGCGGCGGACAGGGGAACACTGAAGCTTTCTTT.

CDR3 amino acids: CASSPRSGSSYEQYF. The CDR3 nucleotides read TGTGCCAGCAGCCCACGGAGCGGGAGCTCCTACGAGCAGTACTTC. The gene calls are TRBV9 and TRBJ2-7; 8 bases match TRBD2. Germline CDR1 and CDR2: SGDLS and YYNGEE. J lost 0 bases, V lost 4 bases, and 6 bases had no gene match. The CDR3 has 15 amino acids. Complete variable domain (other parts from reference TRBV9 and TRBJ2-7): DSGVTQTPKHLITATGQRVTLRCSPRSGDLSVYWYQQSLDQGLQFLIQYYNGEERAKGNILERFSAQQFPDLHSELNLSSLELGDSALYFCASSPRSGSSYEQYFGPGTRLTVT.

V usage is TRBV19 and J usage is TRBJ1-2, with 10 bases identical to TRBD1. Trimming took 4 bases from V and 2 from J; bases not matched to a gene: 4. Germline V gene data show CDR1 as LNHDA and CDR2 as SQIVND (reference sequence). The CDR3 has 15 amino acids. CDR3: CASSKKTGGNYGYTF. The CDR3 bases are TGTGCCAGTAGTAAAAAGACAGGGGGCAACTATGGCTACACCTTC.

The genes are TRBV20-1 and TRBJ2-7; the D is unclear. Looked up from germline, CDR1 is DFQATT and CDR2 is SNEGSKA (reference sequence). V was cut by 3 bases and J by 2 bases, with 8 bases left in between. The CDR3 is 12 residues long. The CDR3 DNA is TGCAGTGCTAGTGGCAGAACCTACGAGCAGTACTTC. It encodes CSASGRTYEQYF.

CDR3 residues: CASSLNRNTEAFF. The CDR3 bases are TGTGCCAGCAGTTTAAACAGGAACACTGAAGCTTTCTTT. This chain links TRBV12-3 or TRBV12-4 with TRBJ1-1; D uncertain. CDR3 length equals 13 residues. Between the trimmed V and J ends, which lost 2 bases and 1 base, there was a span of 5 bases.

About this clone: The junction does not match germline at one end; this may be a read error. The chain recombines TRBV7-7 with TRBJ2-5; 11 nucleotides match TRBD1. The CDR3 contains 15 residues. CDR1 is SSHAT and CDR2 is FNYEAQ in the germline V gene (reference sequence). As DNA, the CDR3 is TGTGCTAGCAGCTCCGGACAGGGGGCGAGGGAGACCCAGTACTTC. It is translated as CASSSGQGARETQYF.

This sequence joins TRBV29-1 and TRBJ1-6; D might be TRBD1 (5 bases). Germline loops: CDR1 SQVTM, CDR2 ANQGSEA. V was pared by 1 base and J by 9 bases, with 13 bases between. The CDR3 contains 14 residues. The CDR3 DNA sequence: TGCAGCGTTGAAGTCCTAAGCGGGGGTTCACCCCTCCACTTT. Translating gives CSVEVLSGGSPLHF. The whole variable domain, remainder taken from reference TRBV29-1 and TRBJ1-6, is SAVISQKPSRDICQRGTSLTIQCQVDSQVTMMFWYRQQPGQSLTLIATANQGSEATYESGFVIDKFPISRPNLTFSTLTVSNMSPEDSSIYLCSVEVLSGGSPLHFGNGTRLTVT.

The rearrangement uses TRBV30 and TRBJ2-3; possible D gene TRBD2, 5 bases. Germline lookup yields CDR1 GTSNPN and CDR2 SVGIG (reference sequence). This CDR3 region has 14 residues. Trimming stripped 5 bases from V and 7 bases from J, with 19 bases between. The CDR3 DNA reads TGTGCCTGGGGACTGAACAGCCGTGGCAATACGCAGTATTTT. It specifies CAWGLNSRGNTQYF.

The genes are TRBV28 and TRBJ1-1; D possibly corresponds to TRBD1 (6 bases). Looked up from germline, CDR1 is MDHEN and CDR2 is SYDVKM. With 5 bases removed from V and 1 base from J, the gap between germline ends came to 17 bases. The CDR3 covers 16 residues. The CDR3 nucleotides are TGTGCCAGCAGTCCTGGGGGGGCAGCCAGGAACACTGAAGCTTTCTTT. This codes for CASSPGGAARNTEAFF.

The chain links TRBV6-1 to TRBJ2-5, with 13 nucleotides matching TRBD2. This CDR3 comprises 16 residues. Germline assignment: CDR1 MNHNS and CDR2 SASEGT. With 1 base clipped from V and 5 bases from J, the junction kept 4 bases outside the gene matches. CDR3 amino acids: CASSEGRLAGGETQYF. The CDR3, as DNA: TGTGCCAGCAGTGAAGGGAGACTAGCGGGAGGTGAGACCCAGTACTTC.